This TCR beta chain is drawn from a study of cytomegalovirus exposure and HLA in healthy donors. Overall study results and limits: Researchers counted some 150 TCR beta chains as cytomegalovirus-associated. Researchers reported that a few CMV-associated chains were confirmed in vitro as CMV antigen-specific.

Of note for this clone: What it binds is not known.

V gave up 5 bases and J gave up 2 bases; unmatched junction bases: 3. This CDR3 has 15 amino acids. In germline, CDR1 is SEHNR, CDR2 FQNEAQ (reference sequence). PCR used 60 Vbeta primers and 13 Jbeta primers. Authors' analysis steps: In a later analysis, the count reached about 80 million unique TCR beta chains, with approximately 11 million shared. The data were produced by immunoSEQ multiplex PCR, yet TCRdb's version contains in-frame clones alone and is incomplete. The V and J calls and clone size come from that table; D and trimming were worked out from the DNA. This repertoire includes 40,000 to 45,000 clones.

This clonotype was sampled from a woman aged 30 to 39 in good health and CMV-seronegative. The sample taken for sequencing was PBMCs. The chain couples TRBV7-9 to TRBJ1-5; 10 positions agree with TRBD1. CDR3 DNA: TGTGCCAGCAGCGCCGGGACAGGGGGCAATCAGCCCCAGCATTTT. The encoded protein is CASSAGTGGNQPQHF.